Presented here are 19 T cell receptor beta chains from one specimen sequenced in a study of blood T cells in healthy people across ages. PCR was performed a second time for about 6 to 12 cycles using a sample-barcoded 5' primer and a J-beta primer mix. TCRdb recomputed calls from the 5' RACE reads with MiXCR, one row per CDR3 protein. The sample includes about 970,000 distinct CDR3 sequences, about 53% of them seen just once. The sample taken for sequencing was blood. These receptors were obtained from a woman aged 55-70 years in good health.

The chain is built from TRBV27 and TRBJ2-4, with D tentatively TRBD1 (6 bases). Germline CDR1 MNHEY, CDR2 SMNVEV (reference sequence). The V gene lost 3 bases and the J gene lost 5 bases, with 26 bases spanning the gap. CDR3 length: 19 residues. The CDR3 region has the DNA TGTGCCAGCAGTTTCAACCACCCACCGGGACACCCTGGGCAAAACATTCAGTACTTC. As protein: CASSFNHPPGHPGQNIQYF.

This clonotype was recorded only once. The chain has TRBV6-5 and TRBJ1-2; a weak D match, TRBD1 (6 bases). The V end lost 8 bases, the J end lost 5 bases, and 15 bases lay between the germline ends. This CDR3 is built from 13 residues. In germline, CDR1 is MNHEY, CDR2 SVGAGI. The chain's CDR3 is CASHMSQGYGYTF. CDR3 in DNA: TGTGCCAGCCACATGTCACAGGGATATGGCTACACCTTC.

As regards this clonotype: The junction does not match germline at one end; this may be a read error. This CDR3 is CSARVTRGNGQFF. CDR3 DNA sequence: TGCAGTGCTAGAGTTACCAGGGGGAATGGGCAGTTCTTC. The V and J genes are TRBV20-1 and TRBJ2-1, with 7 nucleotides matching TRBD1. The CDR3 is made up of 13 amino acids. From germline, CDR1 is DFQATT and CDR2 SNEGSKA (reference sequence).

J is TRBJ2-1 and V is TRBV3-1; D call uncertain. This CDR3 region has 14 residues. Trimming removed 7 bases at V and 1 base at J, with 11 bases between. The germline CDR1 and CDR2 sequences are LGHDT and YNNKEL (reference sequence). CDR3 loop: CASKPWDSYNEQFF. Here the CDR3 DNA reads TGTGCCAGCAAGCCCTGGGATTCCTACAATGAGCAGTTCTTC.

The sample holds many counts of this clonotype. V usage is TRBV10-3 and J usage is TRBJ2-1; weak D call: TRBD1 (5 bases). The CDR3 sequence is 12 residues long. Trimming removed 9 bases from V and 10 bases from J, with 16 bases in between. Germline values: CDR1 ENHRY, CDR2 SYGVKD. The CDR3 region has the DNA TGTGCCATAGGGGAAGCCGAAAGGGAGCAGTTCTTC. This encodes CAIGEAEREQFF.

The chain combines TRBV20-1 with TRBJ2-4, with D unclear. Germline lookup yields CDR1 DFQATT and CDR2 SNEGSKA (reference sequence). The CDR3 sequence is 13 residues long. V was clipped by 3 bases and J by 3 bases, with 9 bases between them. CDR3: CSASSNYKNIQYF. The CDR3 DNA follows: TGCAGTGCTAGTTCCAATTACAAAAACATTCAGTACTTC.

The V call is TRBV24-1, the J call TRBJ2-1; D perhaps matches TRBD1 (5 bases). Germline CDR1 KGHDR, CDR2 SFDVKD. The CDR3 has 12 residues. V dropped 4 bases and J dropped 7 bases, with 7 bases sitting between them. CDR3 loop: CATSDSGNEQFF. The CDR3 nucleotides are TGTGCCACCAGTGACTCAGGGAATGAGCAGTTCTTC.

The count of this clonotype is one. V and J are TRBV5-6 and TRBJ2-3, with a tentative D call TRBD2 (5 bases). V lost 4 bases, J lost 6 bases, and 15 bases lay in between. The CDR3 runs to 14 residues. Germline V lookup: CDR1 SGHDT, CDR2 YYEEEE. The CDR3 bases are TGTGCCAGCAGCCTGGGCCGGGGATGGGATACGCAGTATTTT. Its translation is CASSLGRGWDTQYF.

This clonotype came up a few times. The chain combines TRBV4-1 with TRBJ2-5; D not resolved. V lost 1 base and J lost 4, with 13 bases in between. Germline V lookup: CDR1 MGHRA, CDR2 YSYEKL. There are 15 residues in the CDR3. CDR3 region: CASSQGKSPLETQYF. In DNA form, the CDR3 reads TGCGCCAGCAGCCAAGGGAAAAGTCCCTTAGAGACCCAGTACTTC.

The chain joins TRBV7-9 to TRBJ2-5; D unclear. This CDR3 contains 14 residues. Germline CDR1 SEHNR, CDR2 FQNEAQ (reference sequence). Trimming left V 6 bases short and J 1 base short, with 12 bases between. The DNA for the CDR3 is TGTGCCAGCAGACCAACCACGGCCCAAGAGACCCAGTACTTC. Its translation: CASRPTTAQETQYF.

This chain links TRBV20-1 with TRBJ2-3; 7 bases line up with TRBD1. The CDR3 runs 14 residues. With 2 bases clipped from V and 2 bases from J, the junction kept 4 bases outside the gene matches. Germline CDR1 is DFQATT and CDR2 is SNEGSKA (reference sequence). The DNA for the CDR3 is TGCAGTGCTAGAACAGGGGCCTACACAGATACGCAGTATTTT. It specifies CSARTGAYTDTQYF.

This chain uses TRBV7-2 with TRBJ1-6; unclear D gene. Trimming cost V 1 base and J 0 bases, with 7 bases left between them. The germline gives CDR1 SGHTA, CDR2 FQGNSA. The CDR3 is 16 residues long. The CDR3 region is CASSLVDSSYNSPLHF. CDR3 sequence (DNA): TGTGCCAGCAGCTTAGTGGATAGCTCCTATAATTCACCCCTCCACTTT. Looking up the rest from reference TRBV7-2 and TRBJ1-6 gives the full variable domain: GAGVSQSPSNKVTEKGKDVELRCDPISGHTALYWYRQSLGQGLEFLIYFQGNSAPDKSGLPSDRFSAERTGGSVSTLTIQRTQQEDSAVYLCASSLVDSSYNSPLHFGNGTRLTVT.

The chain couples TRBV5-1 to TRBJ1-2, with a weak D call TRBD1 (6 bases). The V end was cut by 4 bases, the J end by 2 bases, with 12 bases between. The CDR3 has 14 amino acids. The germline V gene encodes CDR1 SGHRS and CDR2 YFSETQ. The CDR3 loop reads CASSKEGQNYGYTF. DNA of the CDR3: TGCGCCAGCAGCAAGGAAGGACAGAACTATGGCTACACCTTC.

This clonotype showed up just a few times. V and J are TRBV25-1 and TRBJ2-1; no reliable D call. Germline loops: CDR1 MGHDK, CDR2 SYGVNS. V gave up 6 bases and J gave up 6 bases, with 9 bases separating them. The CDR3 length is 12 residues. For the CDR3, the DNA is TGTGCCAGCAGGGCCGCTAGCAATGAGCAGTTCTTC. It yields the protein CASRAASNEQFF.

This chain links TRBV12-3 or TRBV12-4 with TRBJ1-2; tentatively, D is TRBD1 (5 bases). V was clipped by 5 bases and J by 7 bases, with 17 bases between them. This CDR3 spans 14 amino acids. The CDR3 coding sequence is TGTGCCAGCAGTCCCCGGACCGGGGCGCTTGGCTACACCTTC. Translation gives CASSPRTGALGYTF.

Note on this clonotype: Its ends do not fully match the called genes, so a read error is possible. This chain links TRBV6-2 or TRBV6-3 with TRBJ1-1, with 8 bases aligning to TRBD1. Germline loops: CDR1 MNHEY, CDR2 SVGEGT. CDR3 length: 13 amino acids. The CDR3 region is CASSRQGSPDAFF. DNA for the CDR3: TGTGCCAGCAGTCGACAGGGGAGTCCTGACGCTTTCTTT.

The chain is built from TRBV4-3 and TRBJ2-3; D is uncertain. Trimming cost V 2 bases and J 7 bases, with 19 bases left between them. Germline V gene sequence: CDR1 LGHNA, CDR2 YSLEER. The CDR3 contains 16 residues. CDR3 sequence (DNA): TGCGCCAGCAGCCAAAGATACGGAGCCAAAATACATACGCAGTATTTT. The encoded protein is CASSQRYGAKIHTQYF.

The CDR3 region has the DNA TGCGCCAGCAGCTTGCAACAGGTTGTAGGAGAGACCCAGTACTTC. It encodes CASSLQQVVGETQYF. The chain is built from TRBV5-1 and TRBJ2-5; D might be TRBD1 (5 bases). V was shortened by 1 base and J by 4 bases, with 14 bases between the two germline ends. This CDR3 contains 15 residues. Germline V gene sequence: CDR1 SGHRS, CDR2 YFSETQ. Combining the CDR3 with reference TRBV5-1 and TRBJ2-5 gives the whole variable domain KAGVTQTPRYLIKTRGQQVTLSCSPISGHRSVSWYQQTPGQGLQFLFEYFSETQRNKGNFPGRFSGRQFSNSRSEMNVSTLELGDSALYLCASSLQQVVGETQYFGPGTRLLVL.

This clonotype came up many times. The V call is TRBV24-1, the J call TRBJ2-5, with a possible D match to TRBD2 (6 bases). Deletions cut 0 bases from V and 3 bases from J, with 13 bases between. CDR1 KGHDR and CDR2 SFDVKD come from the germline V gene. This CDR3 has 16 residues. The CDR3, as DNA: TGTGCCACCAGTGATTTGCAAAGCGGGTCAGAAGAGACCCAGTACTTC. Its protein product is CATSDLQSGSEETQYF.